Shown below are 13 T cell receptor beta chains from a single sample sequenced in a study of OX40 agonist ivuxolimab in advanced cancers. Here immunoSEQ multiplex PCR was the method, and the copy in TCRdb shows in-frame clones only, minus some. This table holds about 23,000 clones, approximately 90% found once. This specimen consisted of CD4+ or CD8+ T cells sorted from blood, obtained in a trial of the OX40 agonist ivuxolimab. Receptors originate from an adult with an advanced solid tumor such as melanoma, head and neck, liver or kidney cancer.

This clone came up once. The chain recombines TRBV27 with TRBJ2-6; maybe TRBD1 (5 bases). Trimming took off 3 bases at V and 4 bases at J, with 10 bases between the two ends. The CDR3 has 15 residues. Germline assignment: CDR1 MNHEY and CDR2 SMNVEV (reference sequence). CDR3 nucleotide sequence: TGTGCCAGCAGTTTTAAGGGGATCGGGGCCAACGTCCTGACTTTC. Translation: CASSFKGIGANVLTF.

The chain links TRBV9 to TRBJ1-3, with TRBD1 as a possible D gene (5 bases). Trimming stripped 7 bases from V and 2 bases from J, with 16 bases between. The CDR3 is 15 residues long. Germline V gene lookup returns CDR1 SGDLS and CDR2 YYNGEE. The CDR3 sequence is CASSTGLRTGNTIYF. Written as DNA, the CDR3 is TGTGCCAGCTCAACAGGATTGAGGACTGGAAACACCATATATTTT.

V is TRBV28 and J is TRBJ1-1; the match to TRBD1 covers 10 bases. Germline V gene data show CDR1 as MDHEN and CDR2 as SYDVKM. J gave up 8 bases and V 5 bases, and 11 bases lay outside the gene matches. The CDR3 extends over 15 amino acids. CDR3 DNA sequence: TGTGCCAGCAGTAAAACACGGACAGGGGGAACAGAAGCTTTCTTT. It yields the protein CASSKTRTGGTEAFF.

The chain links TRBV5-1 to TRBJ2-5; 10 bases fit TRBD1. Trimming at V came to 6 bases and at J to 2 bases, leaving 10 bases not matched to a gene. CDR3 length: 16 amino acids. Germline loops: CDR1 SGHRS, CDR2 YFSETQ. The CDR3: CASTTGDRGGQETQYF. The CDR3 DNA reads TGCGCCAGCACCACAGGGGACAGGGGAGGACAAGAGACCCAGTACTTC. Looking up the rest from reference TRBV5-1 and TRBJ2-5 gives the full variable domain: KAGVTQTPRYLIKTRGQQVTLSCSPISGHRSVSWYQQTPGQGLQFLFEYFSETQRNKGNFPGRFSGRQFSNSRSEMNVSTLELGDSALYLCASTTGDRGGQETQYFGPGTRLLVL.

The V gene is TRBV5-6, the J gene TRBJ1-2, with 8 bases that match TRBD1. The germline V gene encodes CDR1 SGHDT and CDR2 YYEEEE. V lost 0 bases and J lost 3; bases outside the gene matches: 4. The CDR3 length is 15 residues. In DNA, the CDR3 is TGTGCCAGCAGCTTGGGGGACAGGTACTACTATGGCTACACCTTC. The encoded protein is CASSLGDRYYYGYTF.

This clone was seen a few times. The chain is built from TRBV7-9 and TRBJ2-5, with 8 bases aligning to TRBD1. Germline V lookup: CDR1 SEHNR, CDR2 FQNEAQ (reference sequence). Trimming at V came to 5 bases and at J to 4 bases, leaving 9 bases not matched to a gene. The CDR3 contains 15 residues. Here the CDR3 DNA reads TGTGCCAGCAGCCCCGGGCAGGGGGCGGGAGAGACCCAGTACTTC. Translation: CASSPGQGAGETQYF.

The chain employs TRBV19 and TRBJ1-2; no clear D. Germline values: CDR1 LNHDA, CDR2 SQIVND (reference sequence). V was pared by 3 bases and J by 4 bases, with 3 bases between. CDR3 size: 11 residues. The CDR3 loop reads CASSIGYGYTF. DNA of the CDR3: TGTGCCAGTAGTATTGGCTATGGCTACACCTTC.

The chain joins TRBV28 to TRBJ2-7; D uncertain. Germline loops: CDR1 MDHEN, CDR2 SYDVKM. V shed 6 bases and J shed 4 bases, with 10 bases lying between them. This CDR3 region has 12 residues. This CDR3 reads CASRPSEYEQYF. In DNA form, the CDR3 reads TGTGCCAGCAGACCCAGCGAATACGAGCAGTACTTC.

The J gene is TRBJ2-3, the V gene TRBV18; D call uncertain. This CDR3 spans 15 amino acids. Trimming left V 3 bases short and J 2 bases short, with 12 bases between. Germline V gene data show CDR1 as KGHSH and CDR2 as LQKENI. CDR3 in amino acids: CASSPTPKATDTQYF. As DNA, the CDR3 is TGTGCCAGCTCACCGACCCCGAAGGCCACAGATACGCAGTATTTT.

The chain is built from TRBV30 and TRBJ2-2; D unresolved. With 0 bases removed from V and 0 bases from J, the gap between germline ends came to 11 bases. The CDR3 spans 16 residues. In germline, CDR1 is GTSNPN, CDR2 SVGIG (reference sequence). CDR3 sequence reads: CAWSVRVLANTGELFF. In DNA form, the CDR3 reads TGTGCCTGGAGTGTACGGGTCCTGGCGAACACCGGGGAGCTGTTTTTT.

V gene TRBV11-2 combines with J gene TRBJ2-7; possibly TRBD1 or TRBD2 for D (6 bases each). This CDR3 spans 14 amino acids. Trimming took off 4 bases at V and 6 bases at J, with 16 bases between the two ends. CDR1 is SGHAT and CDR2 is FQNNGV in the germline V gene. This CDR3 reads CASSSASGAGEQYF. The CDR3 DNA follows: TGTGCCAGCAGCTCCGCTTCGGGGGCGGGCGAGCAGTACTTC.

The count of this clone is one. The V call is TRBV5-1, the J call TRBJ2-5; D is uncertain. The CDR3 runs to 13 residues. With 0 bases removed from V and 4 bases from J, the gap between germline ends came to 7 bases. Germline V lookup: CDR1 SGHRS, CDR2 YFSETQ. For the CDR3, the DNA is TGCGCCAGCAGCTTGGGGGCCGGAGAGACCCAGTACTTC. This codes for CASSLGAGETQYF.

This clone was observed a single time. The chain recombines TRBV28 with TRBJ1-4, with TRBD1 matching 10 bases. This CDR3 is 16 amino acids long. Germline V CDR1 and CDR2: MDHEN, SYDVKM. V dropped 6 bases and J dropped 7; count of bases not matched to a gene: 11. CDR3 sequence (DNA): TGTGCCAGCAGCATTGCAGGGACAGGGGATTCTGAAAAACTGTTTTTT. Amino acids: CASSIAGTGDSEKLFF.